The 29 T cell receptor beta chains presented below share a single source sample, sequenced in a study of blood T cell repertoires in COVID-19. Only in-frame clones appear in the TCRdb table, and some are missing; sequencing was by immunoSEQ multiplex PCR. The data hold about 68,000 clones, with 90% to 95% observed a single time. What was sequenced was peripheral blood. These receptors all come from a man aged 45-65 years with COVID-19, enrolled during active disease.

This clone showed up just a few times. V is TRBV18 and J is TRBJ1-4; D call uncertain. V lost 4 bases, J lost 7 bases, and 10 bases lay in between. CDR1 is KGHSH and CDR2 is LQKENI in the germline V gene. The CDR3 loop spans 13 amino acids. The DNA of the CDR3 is TGTGCCAGCTCACAGGACTTCGGTGAAAAACTGTTTTTT. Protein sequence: CASSQDFGEKLFF.

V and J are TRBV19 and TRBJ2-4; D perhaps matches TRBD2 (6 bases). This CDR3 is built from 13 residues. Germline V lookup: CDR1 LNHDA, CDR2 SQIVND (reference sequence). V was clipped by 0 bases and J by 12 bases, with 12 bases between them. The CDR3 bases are TGTGCCAGTAGTATAGATGAGGGAGGACCTCAGTACTTC. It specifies CASSIDEGGPQYF.

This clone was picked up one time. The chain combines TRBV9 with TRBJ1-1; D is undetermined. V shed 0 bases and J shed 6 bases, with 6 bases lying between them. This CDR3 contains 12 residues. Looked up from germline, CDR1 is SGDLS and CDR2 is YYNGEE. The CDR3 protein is CASSVEGAEAFF. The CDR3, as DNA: TGTGCCAGCAGCGTAGAAGGAGCTGAAGCTTTCTTT.

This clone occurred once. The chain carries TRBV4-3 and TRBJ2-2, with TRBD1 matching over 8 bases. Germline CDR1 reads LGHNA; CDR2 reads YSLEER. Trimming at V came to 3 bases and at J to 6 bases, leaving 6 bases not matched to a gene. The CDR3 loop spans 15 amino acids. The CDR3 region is CASSQWQGAAGELFF. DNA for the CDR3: TGCGCCAGCAGCCAGTGGCAGGGGGCCGCCGGGGAGCTGTTTTTT.

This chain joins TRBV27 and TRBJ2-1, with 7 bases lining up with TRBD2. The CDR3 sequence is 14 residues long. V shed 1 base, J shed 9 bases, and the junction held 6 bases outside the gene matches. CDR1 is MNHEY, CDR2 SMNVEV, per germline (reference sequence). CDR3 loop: CASSLFPSGLEQFF. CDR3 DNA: TGTGCCAGCAGTTTATTCCCTAGCGGTCTTGAGCAGTTCTTC.

The CDR3 coding sequence is TGTGCCAGCAGACTCAAGACAGGGGGGAGCACTGAAGCTTTCTTT. Amino acid sequence: CASRLKTGGSTEAFF. V usage is TRBV2 and J usage is TRBJ1-1, with 9 nucleotides matching TRBD1. The CDR3 contains 15 residues. V gave up 6 bases and J gave up 4 bases; unmatched junction bases: 9. The germline CDR1 and CDR2 sequences are SNHLY and FYNNEI.

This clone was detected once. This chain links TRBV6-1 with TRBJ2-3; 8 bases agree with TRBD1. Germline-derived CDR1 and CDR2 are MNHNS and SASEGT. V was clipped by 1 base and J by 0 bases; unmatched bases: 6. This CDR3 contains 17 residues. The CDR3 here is CASSEDPGGRSTDTQYF. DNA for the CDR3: TGTGCCAGCAGTGAAGACCCAGGGGGCCGTAGCACAGATACGCAGTATTTT.

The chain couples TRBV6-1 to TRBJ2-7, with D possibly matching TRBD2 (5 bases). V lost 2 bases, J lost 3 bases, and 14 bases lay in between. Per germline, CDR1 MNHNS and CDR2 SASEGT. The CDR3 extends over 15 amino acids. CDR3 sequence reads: CASSESGGQFYEQYF. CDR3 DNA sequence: TGTGCCAGCAGTGAATCCGGCGGGCAGTTCTACGAGCAGTACTTC.

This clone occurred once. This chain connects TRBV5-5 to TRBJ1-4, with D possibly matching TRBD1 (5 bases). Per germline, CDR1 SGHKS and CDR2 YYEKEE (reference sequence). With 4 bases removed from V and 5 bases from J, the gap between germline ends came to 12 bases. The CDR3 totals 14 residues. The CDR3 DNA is TGTGCCAGCAGCCCCCGGGAGGGGAATGAAAAACTGTTTTTT. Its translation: CASSPREGNEKLFF.

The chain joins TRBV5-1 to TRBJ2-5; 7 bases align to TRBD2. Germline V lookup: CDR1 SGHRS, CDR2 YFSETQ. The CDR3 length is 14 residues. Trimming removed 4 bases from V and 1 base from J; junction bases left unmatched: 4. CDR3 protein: CASSPWGGQETQYF. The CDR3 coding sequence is TGCGCCAGCAGCCCATGGGGGGGCCAAGAGACCCAGTACTTC. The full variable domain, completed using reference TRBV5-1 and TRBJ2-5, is KAGVTQTPRYLIKTRGQQVTLSCSPISGHRSVSWYQQTPGQGLQFLFEYFSETQRNKGNFPGRFSGRQFSNSRSEMNVSTLELGDSALYLCASSPWGGQETQYFGPGTRLLVL.

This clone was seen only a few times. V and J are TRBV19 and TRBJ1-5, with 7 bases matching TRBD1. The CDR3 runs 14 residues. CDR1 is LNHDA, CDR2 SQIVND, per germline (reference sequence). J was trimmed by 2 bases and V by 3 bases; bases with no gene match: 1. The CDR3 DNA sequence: TGTGCCAGTAGTATTACAGGGGGCAATCAGCCCCAGCATTTT. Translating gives CASSITGGNQPQHF.

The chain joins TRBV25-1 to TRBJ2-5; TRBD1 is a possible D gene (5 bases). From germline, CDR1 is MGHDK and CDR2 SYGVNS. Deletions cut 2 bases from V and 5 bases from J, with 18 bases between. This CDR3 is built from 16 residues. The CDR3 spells CASSESPKGPRETQYF. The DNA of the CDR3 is TGTGCCAGCAGTGAAAGCCCCAAGGGGCCTAGGGAGACCCAGTACTTC. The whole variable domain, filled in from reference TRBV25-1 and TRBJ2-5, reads EADIYQTPRYLVIGTGKKITLECSQTMGHDKMYWYQQDPGMELHLIHYSYGVNSTEKGDLSSESTVSRIRTEHFPLTLESARPSHTSQYLCASSESPKGPRETQYFGPGTRLLVL.

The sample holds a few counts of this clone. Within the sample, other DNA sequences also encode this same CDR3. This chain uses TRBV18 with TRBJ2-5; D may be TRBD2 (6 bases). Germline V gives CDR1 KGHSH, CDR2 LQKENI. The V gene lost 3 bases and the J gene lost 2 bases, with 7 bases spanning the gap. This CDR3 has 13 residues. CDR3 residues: CASSPGGQETQYF. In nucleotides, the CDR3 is TGTGCCAGCTCACCGGGGGGTCAAGAGACCCAGTACTTC.

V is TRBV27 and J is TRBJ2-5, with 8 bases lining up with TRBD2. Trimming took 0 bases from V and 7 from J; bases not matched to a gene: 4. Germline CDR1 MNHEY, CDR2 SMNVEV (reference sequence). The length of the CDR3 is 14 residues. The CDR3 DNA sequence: TGTGCCAGCAGTTTATCCGGACTAGCCGGGACCCAGTACTTC. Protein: CASSLSGLAGTQYF.

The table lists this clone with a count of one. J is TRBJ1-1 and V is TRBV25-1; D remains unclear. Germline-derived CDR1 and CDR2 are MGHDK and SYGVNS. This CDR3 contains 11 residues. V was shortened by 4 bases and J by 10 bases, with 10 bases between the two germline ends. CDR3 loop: CASSGERGAFF. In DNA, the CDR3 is TGTGCCAGCAGTGGCGAGCGGGGAGCTTTCTTT.

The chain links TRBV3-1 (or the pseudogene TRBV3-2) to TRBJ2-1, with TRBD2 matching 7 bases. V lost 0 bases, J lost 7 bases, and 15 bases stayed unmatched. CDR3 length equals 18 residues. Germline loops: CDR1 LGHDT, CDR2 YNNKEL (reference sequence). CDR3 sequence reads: CASSQDLMLAEVRNEQFF. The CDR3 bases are TGTGCCAGCAGCCAAGATTTGATGCTAGCGGAGGTTCGGAATGAGCAGTTCTTC.

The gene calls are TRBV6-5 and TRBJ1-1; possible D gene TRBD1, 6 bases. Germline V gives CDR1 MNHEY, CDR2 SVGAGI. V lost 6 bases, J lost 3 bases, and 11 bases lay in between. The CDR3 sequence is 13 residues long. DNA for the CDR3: TGTGCCAGCAGATGGTACAGGGACACTGAAGCTTTCTTT. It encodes CASRWYRDTEAFF.

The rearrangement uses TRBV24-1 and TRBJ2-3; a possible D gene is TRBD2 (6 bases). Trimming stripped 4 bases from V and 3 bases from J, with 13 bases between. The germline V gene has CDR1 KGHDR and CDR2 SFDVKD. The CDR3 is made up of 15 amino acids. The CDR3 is CATSETGVGTDTQYF. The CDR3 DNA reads TGTGCCACCAGTGAGACGGGAGTGGGAACAGATACGCAGTATTTT.

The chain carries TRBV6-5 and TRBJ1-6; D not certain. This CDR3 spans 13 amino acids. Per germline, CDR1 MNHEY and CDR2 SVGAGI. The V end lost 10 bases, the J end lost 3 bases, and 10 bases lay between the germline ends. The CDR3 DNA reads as TGTGCCACCGGGGTCAACTATAATTCACCCCTCCACTTT. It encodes CATGVNYNSPLHF.

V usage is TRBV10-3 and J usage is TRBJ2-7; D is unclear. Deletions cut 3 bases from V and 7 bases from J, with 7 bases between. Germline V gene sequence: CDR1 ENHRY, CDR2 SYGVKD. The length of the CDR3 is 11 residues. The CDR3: CAISDSGEQYF. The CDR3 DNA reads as TGTGCCATCAGTGACTCCGGGGAGCAGTACTTC.

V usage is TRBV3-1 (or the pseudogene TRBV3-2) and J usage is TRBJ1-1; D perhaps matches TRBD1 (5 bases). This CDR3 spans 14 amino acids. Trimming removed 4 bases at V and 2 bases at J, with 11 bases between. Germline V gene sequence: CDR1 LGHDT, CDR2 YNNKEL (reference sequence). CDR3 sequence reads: CASSRVRANTEAFF. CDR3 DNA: TGTGCCAGCAGCCGGGTCAGGGCAAACACTGAAGCTTTCTTT.

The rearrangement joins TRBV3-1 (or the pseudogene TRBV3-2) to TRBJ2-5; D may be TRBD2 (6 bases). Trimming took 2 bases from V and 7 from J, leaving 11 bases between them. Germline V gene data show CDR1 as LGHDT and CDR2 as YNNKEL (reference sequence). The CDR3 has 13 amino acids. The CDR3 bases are TGTGCCAGCAGCCAATCAATCGGGGGGACCCAGTACTTC. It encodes CASSQSIGGTQYF.

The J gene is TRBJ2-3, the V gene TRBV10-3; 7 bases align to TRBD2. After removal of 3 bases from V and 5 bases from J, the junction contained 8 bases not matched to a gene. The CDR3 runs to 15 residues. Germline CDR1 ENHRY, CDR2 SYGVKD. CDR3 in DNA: TGTGCCATCAGTGAAGGTTTGGGAGGGGAAGATACGCAGTATTTT. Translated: CAISEGLGGEDTQYF.

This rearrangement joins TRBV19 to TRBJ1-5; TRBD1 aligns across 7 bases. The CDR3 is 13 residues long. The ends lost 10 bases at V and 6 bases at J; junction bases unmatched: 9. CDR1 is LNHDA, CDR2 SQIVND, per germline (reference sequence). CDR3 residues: CAIGQGVSQPQHF. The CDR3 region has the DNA TGTGCCATAGGGCAGGGGGTTTCTCAGCCCCAGCATTTT.

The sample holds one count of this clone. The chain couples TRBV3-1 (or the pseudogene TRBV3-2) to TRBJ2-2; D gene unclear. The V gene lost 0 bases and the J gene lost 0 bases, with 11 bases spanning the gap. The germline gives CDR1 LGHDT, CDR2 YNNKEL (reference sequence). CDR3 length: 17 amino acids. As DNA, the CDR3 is TGTGCCAGCAGCCAAGACTTAAGCCTCACGAACACCGGGGAGCTGTTTTTT. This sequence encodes CASSQDLSLTNTGELFF.

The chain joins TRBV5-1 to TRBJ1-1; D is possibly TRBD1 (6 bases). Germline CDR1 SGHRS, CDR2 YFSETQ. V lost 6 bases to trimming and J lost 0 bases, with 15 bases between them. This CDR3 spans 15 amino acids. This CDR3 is CASMNTDRLNTEAFF. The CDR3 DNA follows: TGCGCCAGCATGAATACGGACAGATTGAACACTGAAGCTTTCTTT.

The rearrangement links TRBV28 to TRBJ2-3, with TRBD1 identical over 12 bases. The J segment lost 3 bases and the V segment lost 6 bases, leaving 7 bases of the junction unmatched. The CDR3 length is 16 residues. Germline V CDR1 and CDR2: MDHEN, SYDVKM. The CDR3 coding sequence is TGTGCCAGCAGCCGGGACAGGGGGCGCGTTACAGATACGCAGTATTTT. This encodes CASSRDRGRVTDTQYF.

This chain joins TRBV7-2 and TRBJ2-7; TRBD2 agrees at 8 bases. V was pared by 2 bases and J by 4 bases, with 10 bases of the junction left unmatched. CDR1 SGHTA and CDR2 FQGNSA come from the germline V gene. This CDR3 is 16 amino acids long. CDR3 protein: CASSLRLPAGVYEQYF. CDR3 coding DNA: TGTGCCAGCAGCTTACGGCTTCCAGCGGGAGTTTACGAGCAGTACTTC. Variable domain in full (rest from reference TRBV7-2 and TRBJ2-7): GAGVSQSPSNKVTEKGKDVELRCDPISGHTALYWYRQSLGQGLEFLIYFQGNSAPDKSGLPSDRFSAERTGGSVSTLTIQRTQQEDSAVYLCASSLRLPAGVYEQYFGPGTRLTVT.

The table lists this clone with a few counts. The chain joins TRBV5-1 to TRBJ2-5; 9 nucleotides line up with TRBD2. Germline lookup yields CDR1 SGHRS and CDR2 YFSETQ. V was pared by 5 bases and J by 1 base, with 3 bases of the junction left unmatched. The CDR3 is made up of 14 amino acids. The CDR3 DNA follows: TGCGCCAGCAGTGCTAGCGGGGCCCAAGAGACCCAGTACTTC. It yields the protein CASSASGAQETQYF.